This T cell receptor (beta chain) is drawn from a study of response to subunit inactivated influenza vaccine (dated by TCRdb to 2016 to 2018). About the study as a whole: To follow how T cells responded to a trivalent subunit inactivated influenza vaccine, the researchers relied on deep quantitative profiling of the T cell receptor repertoire. What the authors observed across the whole study: It was suggested by the authors that each seasonal influenza vaccination may recruit only a limited number of new T cells.

This clonotype occurred a few times. This clone's antigen is unknown. No base quality values were provided; no much bigger clone lies one nucleotide off. Library preparation was by RT-PCR. Data came from an Illumina HiSeq 2500. In-frame beta chains were kept once TCRdb had trimmed the public reads at Q25 with fastp and called clones with MiXCR. Each record represents a unique CDR3 protein, reported with the most common genes and DNA among its rows. The table for this sample lists about 500,000 distinct CDR3 sequences; approximately 15% of them were counted only once. The top ten hold over 2.5% of the sample. Trimming costs V 5 bases and J 7 bases, and their ends lie 17 bases apart. CDR1 MGHDK and CDR2 SYGVNS are derived from the germline V gene. There are 14 amino acids in the CDR3, from cysteine to phenylalanine inclusive. The only DNA kept is the CDR3, 42 bases in frame from the first base.

This chain joins TRBV25-1 to TRBJ1-2, with the D gene too uncertain to name. This clonotype was obtained from a man between 50 and 69 years old who received an inactivated influenza vaccine. Donor details come from another sample of the same person, matched by shared clones. The input for sequencing was CD4+ T cells sorted from PBMCs, taken around 25 months after vaccination. The nucleotide sequence reads as follows: TGTGCCAGCAGTCTCCCGGGATCGTCGAGTGGCTACACCTTC. Its amino acids are CASSLPGSSSGYTF.